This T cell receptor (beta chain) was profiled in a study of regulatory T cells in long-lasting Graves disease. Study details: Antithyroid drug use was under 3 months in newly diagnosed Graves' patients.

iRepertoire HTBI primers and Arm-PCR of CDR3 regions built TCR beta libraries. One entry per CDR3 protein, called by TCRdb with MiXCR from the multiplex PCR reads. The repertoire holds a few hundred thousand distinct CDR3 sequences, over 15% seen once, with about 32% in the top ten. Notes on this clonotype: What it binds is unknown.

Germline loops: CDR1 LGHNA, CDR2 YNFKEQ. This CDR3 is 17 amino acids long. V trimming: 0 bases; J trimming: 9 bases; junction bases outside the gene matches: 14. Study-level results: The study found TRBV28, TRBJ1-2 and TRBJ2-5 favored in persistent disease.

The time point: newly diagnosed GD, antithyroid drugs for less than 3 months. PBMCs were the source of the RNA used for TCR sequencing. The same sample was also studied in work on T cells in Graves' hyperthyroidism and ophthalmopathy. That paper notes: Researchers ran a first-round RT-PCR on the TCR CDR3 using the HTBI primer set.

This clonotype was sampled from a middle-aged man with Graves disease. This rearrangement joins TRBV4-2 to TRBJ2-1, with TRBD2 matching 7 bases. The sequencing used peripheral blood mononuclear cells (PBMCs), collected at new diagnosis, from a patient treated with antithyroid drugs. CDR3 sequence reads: CASSQDEGAWGGSEQFF. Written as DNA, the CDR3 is TGTGCCAGCAGCCAAGATGAGGGAGCCTGGGGGGGAAGTGAGCAGTTCTTC.